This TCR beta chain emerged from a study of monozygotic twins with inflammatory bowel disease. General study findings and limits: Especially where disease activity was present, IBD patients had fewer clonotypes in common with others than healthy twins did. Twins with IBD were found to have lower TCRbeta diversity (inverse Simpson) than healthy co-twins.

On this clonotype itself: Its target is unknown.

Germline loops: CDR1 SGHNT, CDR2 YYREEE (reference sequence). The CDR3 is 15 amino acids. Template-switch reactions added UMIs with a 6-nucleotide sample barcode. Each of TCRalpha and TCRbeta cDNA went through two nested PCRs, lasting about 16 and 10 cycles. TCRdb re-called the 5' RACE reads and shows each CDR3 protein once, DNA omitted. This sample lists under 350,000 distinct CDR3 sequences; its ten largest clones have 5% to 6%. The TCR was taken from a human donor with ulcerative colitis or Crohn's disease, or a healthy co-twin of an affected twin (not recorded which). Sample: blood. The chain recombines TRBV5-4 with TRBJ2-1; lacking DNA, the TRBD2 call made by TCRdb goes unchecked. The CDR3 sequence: CATRASSGGAREQFF.